Listed here are 22 T cell receptor beta chains from one sample, sequenced in a study of T cell responses to AZD1222 COVID-19 vaccine. Repertoires were generated with immunoSEQ multiplex PCR, while TCRdb's copy carries only in-frame clones and drops some. The sample holds about 66,000 clones, around 74% seen once. The sample consisted of peripheral blood, taken on day 0 of MenACWY control vaccination. The receptor set was obtained from an adult in good health.

The chain employs TRBV2 and TRBJ2-2; D is unclear. CDR1 is SNHLY, CDR2 FYNNEI, per germline. The CDR3 is 15 residues long. With 1 base removed from V and 1 base from J, the gap between germline ends came to 7 bases. The CDR3 loop is CASSEGAVNTGELFF. The CDR3 DNA reads TGTGCCAGCAGTGAAGGGGCAGTGAACACCGGGGAGCTGTTTTTT. The full variable domain, completed using reference TRBV2 and TRBJ2-2, is EPEVTQTPSHQVTQMGQEVILRCVPISNHLYFYWYRQILGQKVEFLVSFYNNEISEKSEIFDDQFSVERPDGSNFTLKIRSTKLEDSAMYFCASSEGAVNTGELFFGEGSRLTVL.

The chain employs TRBV7-9 and TRBJ2-1; TRBD2 matches 9 bases. V was clipped by 0 bases and J by 0 bases; unmatched bases: 3. The CDR3 covers 17 residues. CDR1 and CDR2 (germline): SEHNR, FQNEAQ (reference sequence). The CDR3 reads CASSLASGGVSYNEQFF. In nucleotides, the CDR3 is TGTGCCAGCAGCTTAGCTAGCGGGGGTGTCTCCTACAATGAGCAGTTCTTC.

This clone has more than one count but fewer than ten. The chain carries TRBV15 and TRBJ1-1, with D uncertain. Germline V gives CDR1 LNHNV, CDR2 YYDKDF (reference sequence). V was clipped by 1 base and J by 1 base, with 7 bases between them. The length of the CDR3 is 14 residues. CDR3 nucleotides: TGTGCCACCAGCAGAGGAGGTACGAACACTGAAGCTTTCTTT. The encoded protein is CATSRGGTNTEAFF. Full variable domain (rest looked up from reference TRBV15 and TRBJ1-1): DAMVIQNPRYQVTQFGKPVTLSCSQTLNHNVMYWYQQKSSQAPKLLFHYYDKDFNNEADTPDNFQSRRPNTSFCFLDIRSPGLGDTAMYLCATSRGGTNTEAFFGQGTRLTVV.

The chain is built from TRBV18 and TRBJ2-1, with 9 bases fitting TRBD1. Germline loops: CDR1 KGHSH, CDR2 LQKENI. The CDR3 is made up of 17 amino acids. With 1 base clipped from V and 10 bases from J, the junction kept 14 bases outside the gene matches. DNA of the CDR3: TGTGCCAGCTCACCACGTACCCCGGGACAGGGAAAGGACGAGCAGTTCTTC. Translating it yields CASSPRTPGQGKDEQFF.

The rearrangement links TRBV15 to TRBJ2-3, with 12 nucleotides matching TRBD2. Trimming cost V 1 base and J 5 bases; bases outside gene matches: 4. This CDR3 is built from 16 residues. Germline V CDR1 and CDR2: LNHNV, YYDKDF (reference sequence). CDR3 DNA sequence: TGTGCCACCAGCAGAGCACTAGCGGGGGGAAAAGATACGCAGTATTTT. Translated, it gives CATSRALAGGKDTQYF.

The chain uses TRBV5-5 and TRBJ2-7; 7 bases are shared with TRBD2. V lost 1 base to trimming and J lost 2 bases; unmatched junction nucleotides: 21. Germline V lookup: CDR1 SGHKS, CDR2 YYEKEE (reference sequence). CDR3 length: 20 residues. CDR3 coding DNA: TGTGCCAGCAGCTTGAGCTGGGGTGGCGGGAGCGCCCTACTCCCCTACGAGCAGTACTTC. Protein: CASSLSWGGGSALLPYEQYF.

The V and J genes are TRBV29-1 and TRBJ2-1, with TRBD2 matching over 13 bases. V shed 3 bases, J shed 6 bases, and the junction held 5 bases outside the gene matches. Germline-derived CDR1 and CDR2 are SQVTM and ANQGSEA. The CDR3 contains 15 residues. CDR3 residues: CSVDRLAGGPNEQFF. The CDR3 coding sequence is TGCAGCGTTGACCGACTAGCGGGAGGCCCCAATGAGCAGTTCTTC.

The chain carries TRBV5-1 and TRBJ2-4, with 7 positions matching TRBD1. With 3 bases clipped from V and 8 bases from J, the junction kept 5 bases outside the gene matches. Per the germline V gene, CDR1 is SGHRS and CDR2 is YFSETQ. This CDR3 region has 13 residues. CDR3 residues: CASSSRQGDIQYF. CDR3 bases: TGCGCCAGCAGCTCCCGACAGGGCGACATTCAGTACTTC.

This clone was seen once. The chain recombines TRBV6-1 with TRBJ2-5; 13 bases match TRBD2. J gave up 3 bases and V 4 bases, and 5 bases lay outside the gene matches. The CDR3 sequence is 16 residues long. Germline V gene data show CDR1 as MNHNS and CDR2 as SASEGT. The CDR3 region has the DNA TGTGCCAGCAGTGGGTGGACTAGCGGGAGAGAAGAGACCCAGTACTTC. Its protein product is CASSGWTSGREETQYF.

The chain carries TRBV3-1 (or the pseudogene TRBV3-2) and TRBJ2-7, with unresolved D. V was clipped by 6 bases and J by 3 bases, with 24 bases between them. Germline V lookup: CDR1 LGHDT, CDR2 YNNKEL (reference sequence). The CDR3 sequence is 17 residues long. CDR3 sequence (DNA): TGTGCCAGCAGATCCCTGAGACCGGGTCTTTCTTACTACGAGCAGTACTTC. Translation: CASRSLRPGLSYYEQYF.

The gene calls are TRBV19 and TRBJ1-5, with D unclear. Germline-derived CDR1 and CDR2 are LNHDA and SQIVND (reference sequence). V was pared by 7 bases and J by 1 base, with 5 bases between. The CDR3 runs to 12 residues. For the CDR3, the DNA is TGTGCCAGTAAAACAAGCAATCAGCCCCAGCATTTT. It yields the protein CASKTSNQPQHF.

The rearrangement links TRBV3-1 (or the pseudogene TRBV3-2) to TRBJ1-1, with D unclear. V was cut by 5 bases and J by 8 bases, with 9 bases left in between. Per the germline V gene, CDR1 is LGHDT and CDR2 is YNNKEL (reference sequence). CDR3 size: 11 residues. The CDR3 nucleotides are TGTGCCAGCAGCACCGGAGGAGAAGCTTTCTTT. Translation: CASSTGGEAFF.

The chain recombines TRBV7-8 with TRBJ1-2; 7 nucleotides line up with TRBD1. J gave up 5 bases and V 5 bases, and 2 bases lay outside the gene matches. CDR3 length: 12 residues. Germline V gene data show CDR1 as SGHVS and CDR2 as FQNEAQ. In nucleotides, the CDR3 is TGTGCCAGCAGCCGGGGACAGTATGGCTACACCTTC. Residues: CASSRGQYGYTF.

The V call is TRBV19, the J call TRBJ2-3; D remains ambiguous. Germline V gene sequence: CDR1 LNHDA, CDR2 SQIVND (reference sequence). The CDR3 runs to 14 residues. Trimming cost V 1 base and J 2 bases, with 7 bases left between them. The CDR3 DNA sequence: TGTGCCAGTAGTATAGGCGGTAACACAGATACGCAGTATTTT. It yields the protein CASSIGGNTDTQYF. The full variable domain, with the rest looked up from reference TRBV19 and TRBJ2-3, is DGGITQSPKYLFRKEGQNVTLSCEQNLNHDAMYWYRQDPGQGLRLIYYSQIVNDFQKGDIAEGYSVSREKKESFPLTVTSAQKNPTAFYLCASSIGGNTDTQYFGPGTRLTVL.

This clone appeared once. The chain couples TRBV11-3 to TRBJ2-7; D is ambiguous. Germline V gene sequence: CDR1 SGHNT, CDR2 YENEEA. The V end lost 5 bases, the J end lost 0 bases, and 11 bases lay between the germline ends. CDR3 length: 14 amino acids. The CDR3 spells CASSRTGSSYEQYF. In DNA, the CDR3 is TGTGCCAGCAGCCGGACGGGCAGCTCCTACGAGCAGTACTTC. Using reference TRBV11-3 and TRBJ2-7 for the parts outside the CDR3, the full variable domain is EAGVVQSPRYKIIEKKQPVAFWCNPISGHNTLYWYLQNLGQGPELLIRYENEEAVDDSQLPKDRFSAERLKGVDSTLKIQPAELGDSAVYLCASSRTGSSYEQYFGPGTRLTVT.

This clone was seen a few times. J is TRBJ1-4 and V is TRBV4-2; unclear D gene. The V and J ends lost 2 bases and 7 bases respectively, with 14 bases between them. CDR1 is LGHNA and CDR2 is YNFKEQ in the germline V gene. This CDR3 region has 15 residues. The chain's CDR3 is CASSQPAEASEKLFF. CDR3 DNA sequence: TGTGCCAGCAGCCAACCAGCAGAGGCTTCTGAAAAACTGTTTTTT.

The J gene is TRBJ2-1, the V gene TRBV2; D is unclear. CDR3 length equals 14 residues. Looked up from germline, CDR1 is SNHLY and CDR2 is FYNNEI. V was pared by 3 bases and J by 6 bases, with 12 bases between. The CDR3 DNA sequence: TGTGCCAGCAGTGAGGACGGAATCCCCAATGAGCAGTTCTTC. It specifies CASSEDGIPNEQFF. Variable domain in full (rest from reference TRBV2 and TRBJ2-1): EPEVTQTPSHQVTQMGQEVILRCVPISNHLYFYWYRQILGQKVEFLVSFYNNEISEKSEIFDDQFSVERPDGSNFTLKIRSTKLEDSAMYFCASSEDGIPNEQFFGPGTRLTVL.

The chain has TRBV30 and TRBJ1-6, with D uncertain. The CDR3 has 13 amino acids. From germline, CDR1 is GTSNPN and CDR2 SVGIG (reference sequence). V lost 0 bases and J lost 5, with 5 bases in between. CDR3 nucleotide sequence: TGTGCCTGGAGTGTAGGGCATAATTCACCCCTCCACTTT. This encodes CAWSVGHNSPLHF.

The rearrangement joins TRBV30 to TRBJ1-5, with TRBD1 matching over 10 bases. The CDR3 is made up of 14 amino acids. V was pared by 0 bases and J by 5 bases, with 1 base of the junction left unmatched. Germline CDR1 is GTSNPN and CDR2 is SVGIG (reference sequence). The CDR3 DNA sequence: TGTGCCTGGAGTGTCGGGACAGGGGATCAGCCCCAGCATTTT. Translated: CAWSVGTGDQPQHF.

This chain joins TRBV19 and TRBJ1-5, with TRBD1 matching over 11 bases. The J segment lost 4 bases and the V segment lost 8 bases, leaving 4 bases of the junction unmatched. The CDR3 runs 14 residues. Germline-derived CDR1 and CDR2 are LNHDA and SQIVND (reference sequence). Written as DNA, the CDR3 is TGTGCCAGTGGGGGGACAGGGGGTAATCAGCCCCAGCATTTT. This sequence encodes CASGGTGGNQPQHF.

This chain uses TRBV7-2 with TRBJ1-3; 7 bases are a match to TRBD1. CDR3 length: 16 amino acids. V trimming: 1 base; J trimming: 0 bases; junction bases outside the gene matches: 3. CDR1 and CDR2 (germline): SGHTA, FQGNSA. CDR3 sequence: CASSLDGTVSGNTIYF. CDR3 DNA sequence: TGTGCCAGCAGCTTAGACGGGACAGTCTCTGGAAACACCATATATTTT.

The chain employs TRBV3-1 (or the pseudogene TRBV3-2) and TRBJ1-5; D ambiguous. The CDR3 is 14 amino acids. The V and J ends lost 1 base and 3 bases respectively, with 7 bases between them. CDR1 is LGHDT and CDR2 is YNNKEL in the germline V gene (reference sequence). The CDR3 nucleotides read TGTGCCAGCAGCCAAGGACCGGACAATCAGCCCCAGCATTTT. This translates into CASSQGPDNQPQHF.